Below, 8 T cell receptor beta chains from the same sample are listed, as sequenced in a study of CD8 T cells in ankylosing spondylitis. Findings of the study overall: Ankylosing spondylitis blood appeared to carry a characteristic TCR beta motif of fewer than 10 highly homologous variants.

One entry per CDR3 protein, called by TCRdb with MiXCR from the 5' RACE reads. The sample shows a few hundred thousand distinct CDR3 sequences, 15% to 20% of them seen only once. Their target antigens are unknown. The sequenced sample was blood, either unsorted or a sorted T cell fraction (not recorded which). These receptors were collected from a male donor with ankylosing spondylitis.

This clonotype was counted a few times. The gene calls are TRBV28 and TRBJ2-5, with D maybe TRBD1 (6 bases). Trimming stripped 6 bases from V and 3 bases from J, with 17 bases between. Germline values: CDR1 MDHEN, CDR2 SYDVKM. CDR3 length: 15 residues. CDR3 nucleotides: TGTGCCAGCAGCCTCTACCCTGGACAGAAAGAGACCCAGTACTTC. Translating it yields CASSLYPGQKETQYF. Combining the CDR3 with reference TRBV28 and TRBJ2-5 gives the whole variable domain DVKVTQSSRYLVKRTGEKVFLECVQDMDHENMFWYRQDPGLGLRLIYFSYDVKMKEKGDIPEGYSVSREKKERFSLILESASTNQTSMYLCASSLYPGQKETQYFGPGTRLLVL.

This clonotype turned up a few times. The chain carries TRBV2 and TRBJ1-1, with no clear D. Between the trimmed V and J ends, which lost 3 bases and 5 bases, there was a span of 13 bases. The germline V gene has CDR1 SNHLY and CDR2 FYNNEI. This CDR3 region has 14 residues. CDR3 nucleotide sequence: TGTGCCAGCAGTGATGCTGCGGGGAATACTGAAGCTTTCTTT. It specifies CASSDAAGNTEAFF. Full variable domain (rest looked up from reference TRBV2 and TRBJ1-1): EPEVTQTPSHQVTQMGQEVILRCVPISNHLYFYWYRQILGQKVEFLVSFYNNEISEKSEIFDDQFSVERPDGSNFTLKIRSTKLEDSAMYFCASSDAAGNTEAFFGQGTRLTVV.

There are a few counts of this clonotype. The genes are TRBV7-9 and TRBJ2-3, with 7 bases that match TRBD2. CDR1 is SEHNR, CDR2 FQNEAQ, per germline (reference sequence). The CDR3 contains 16 residues. V trimming: 5 bases; J trimming: 0 bases; junction bases outside the gene matches: 8. The CDR3 DNA is TGTGCCAGCAGCACCCGACTAGCTGGAAGCACAGATACGCAGTATTTT. This gives the protein CASSTRLAGSTDTQYF.

Only one count was recorded for this clonotype. This sequence joins TRBV27 and TRBJ1-4, with 7 bases lining up with TRBD1. Germline values: CDR1 MNHEY, CDR2 SMNVEV (reference sequence). The CDR3 extends over 15 amino acids. V was clipped by 7 bases and J by 4 bases; unmatched bases: 9. The CDR3 loop reads CASKPRDSLNEKLFF. The CDR3 bases are TGTGCCAGCAAGCCGCGGGACAGCCTTAATGAAAAACTGTTTTTT.

The table lists this clonotype with a few counts. The chain joins TRBV10-3 to TRBJ1-1; D may be TRBD1 (5 bases). The length of the CDR3 is 13 residues. Germline V CDR1 and CDR2: ENHRY, SYGVKD. The germline V and J ends were trimmed by 2 bases and 8 bases, with 12 bases remaining between them. The CDR3, as DNA: TGTGCCATCAGTGAGCACCCGGGGGAAGAAGCTTTCTTT. It codes for CAISEHPGEEAFF.

This clonotype was seen a few times. V and J are TRBV6-1 and TRBJ2-3, with 9 positions matching TRBD2. The V gene's germline CDR1 is MNHNS and CDR2 SASEGT. V gave up 2 bases and J gave up 9 bases; unmatched junction bases: 12. CDR3 length equals 16 residues. CDR3 sequence (DNA): TGTGCCAGCAGTGAACGGTGGGCGGGAGGGCAGTTCACGCAGTATTTT. Amino acids: CASSERWAGGQFTQYF.

This clonotype was detected many times. The chain carries TRBV10-3 and TRBJ1-5; 7 bases map to TRBD1. The CDR3 sequence is 15 residues long. V was pared by 3 bases and J by 7 bases, with 9 bases of the junction left unmatched. The V gene's germline CDR1 is ENHRY and CDR2 SYGVKD. CDR3 region: CAISDPGTDKQPQHF. CDR3 nucleotide sequence: TGTGCCATCAGTGACCCCGGGACAGACAAACAGCCCCAGCATTTT.

This clonotype has more than one count but fewer than ten. The V call is TRBV5-1, the J call TRBJ2-1; D may correspond to TRBD1 or TRBD2 (5 bases each). The CDR3 is 16 amino acids. Trimming left V 4 bases short and J 6 bases short, with 20 bases between. Germline loops: CDR1 SGHRS, CDR2 YFSETQ. CDR3: CASSPVVGPTLNEQFF. In DNA, the CDR3 is TGCGCCAGCAGCCCAGTGGTGGGACCAACCCTCAATGAGCAGTTCTTC.